This T cell receptor (beta chain) comes out of a study of T cell responses to AZD1222 COVID-19 vaccine. The study's findings and limits: The study found vaccine-associated CD4 TCRs spanning spike, dominant at 160-218 and 743-854. Among spike-specific TCRs, nearly half reportedly target unmutated variant regions. Sampled repertoires all dated from after the peak T cell response.

For this clone: Its antigen is unidentified.

Sequencing used immunoSEQ multiplex PCR; TCRdb keeps in-frame clones, though not all of them. The sample lists some 200,000 clones, approximately 94% occurring once. V dropped 0 bases and J dropped 0 bases, with 11 bases sitting between them. The CDR3 has 15 residues. Germline V gene data show CDR1 as SQVTM and CDR2 as ANQGSEA. The sequence derives from an adult who received the MenACWY meningococcal vaccine as a control. This specimen was peripheral blood, taken 28 days after the second dose of the MenACWY control vaccine. This sequence joins TRBV29-1 and TRBJ1-2; D is perhaps TRBD1 (5 bases). The CDR3 is CSVEDWGSSNYGYTF. In nucleotides, the CDR3 is TGCAGCGTTGAAGATTGGGGCAGCTCTAACTATGGCTACACCTTC.